This T cell receptor (beta chain) originates from a study of tumor-infiltrating lymphocytes in primary liver carcinoma. The study, taken as a whole, reports: The overlap of tumor-adjacent and tumor-blood pairs was smaller than that of tumor region pairs.

Constant-region priming of around 500 ng total RNA yielded TCR beta cDNA. Slightly modified ARM-PCR served as the procedure for the TCR beta libraries. These libraries came from three rounds of nested multiplex PCR. The study ran its first two PCR rounds for around 10 cycles each, using TRBV1-TRBV30 forward primers and a C-beta reverse primer. A single record per CDR3 protein comes from TCRdb applying MiXCR to the multiplex PCR reads. The sample includes about 320,000 distinct CDR3 sequences, roughly two thirds of them seen just once. This clonotype is a singleton in its sample. Its antigen remains unknown. The junction departs from germline at one end; a sequencing error may be responsible. CDR1 and CDR2 (germline): SGHNT, YENEEA. This CDR3 region has 18 residues. RNA isolated from unsorted whole blood supplied the blood RNA, with germline DNA also extracted. Blood samples of approximately 4.1 milliliters were drawn preoperatively.

The receptor was isolated from a man in his forties or fifties with primary liver carcinoma and hepatitis B virus infection. The sequenced material came from peripheral blood. V is TRBV11-3 and J is TRBJ2-2, with 11 bases matching TRBD2. The CDR3 bases are TGTGCCAGCAGCCCCGAACGTCTAGCGGGAGGAAACACCGGGGAGCTGTTGTTT. The encoded protein is CASSPERLAGGNTGELLF. Based on the CDR3 plus reference TRBV11-3 and TRBJ2-2, the full variable domain is EAGVVQSPRYKIIEKKQPVAFWCNPISGHNTLYWYLQNLGQGPELLIRYENEEAVDDSQLPKDRFSAERLKGVDSTLKIQPAELGDSAVYLCASSPERLAGGNTGELLFGEGSRLTVL.